Detailed here is one T cell receptor (beta chain). Its antigen remains unidentified. 60 Vbeta and 13 Jbeta primers were used in PCR. Only in-frame clones appear in the TCRdb table, and some are missing; sequencing was by immunoSEQ multiplex PCR. This table holds about 150,000 clones, around 82% found once. This sample was included in a study of cytomegalovirus exposure and HLA in healthy donors. Whole-study results and caveats: Some TCR beta chains (about 180 of them) were listed as cytomegalovirus-associated. V- and J-gene trimming in TCR beta was tied to a missense DCLRE1C variant by an analysis performed later.

The CDR3 extends over 17 amino acids. The V segment lost 6 bases and the J segment 2 bases; nucleotides outside the gene matches: 8. Germline loops: CDR1 LNHDA, CDR2 SQIVND (reference sequence). V usage is TRBV19 and J usage is TRBJ2-6; 9 bases agree with TRBD1. Source material: PBMCs. The sequence was obtained from a woman aged 45 to 65 in good health and CMV-seropositive. The CDR3 sequence: CASRMTGGFPGANVLTF. The CDR3 region has the DNA TGTGCCAGTAGAATGACAGGGGGGTTTCCTGGGGCCAACGTCCTGACTTTC.